This entry lists 24 T cell receptor beta chains sequenced from one sample in a study of beta chain features in type 1 diabetes. Every isolated RNA sample was fully reverse transcribed, so sequencing captured expressed TCRB transcripts. Data came from immunoSEQ multiplex PCR; TCRdb stores just in-frame clones and leaves some out. The sample has a few hundred thousand clones, 30% seen once. Sequenced: naive CD4+ T cells from blood. These receptors all come from a man younger than 30 in good health.

The rearrangement uses TRBV2 and TRBJ2-7; a weak D match, TRBD1 (5 bases). This CDR3 has 14 residues. The V gene lost 3 bases and the J gene lost 2 bases, with 11 bases spanning the gap. Germline CDR1 reads SNHLY; CDR2 reads FYNNEI. CDR3 in amino acids: CASSDQGFPYEQYF. CDR3 nucleotides: TGTGCCAGCAGTGACCAGGGCTTCCCCTACGAGCAGTACTTC.

There are a few counts of this clone. The rearrangement links TRBV29-1 to TRBJ1-5; D may be TRBD1 (6 bases). Germline CDR1 is SQVTM and CDR2 is ANQGSEA. The CDR3 sequence is 13 residues long. Trimming took 6 bases from V and 4 from J, leaving 13 bases between them. For the CDR3, the DNA is TGCAGCGTCGAGACAGGTTATAATCAGCCCCAGCATTTT. It encodes CSVETGYNQPQHF.

The chain uses TRBV6-1 and TRBJ2-7; 12 bases map to TRBD2. Germline lookup yields CDR1 MNHNS and CDR2 SASEGT. V trimming: 11 bases; J trimming: 2 bases; junction bases outside the gene matches: 4. This CDR3 region has 13 residues. Here the CDR3 DNA reads TGTGCCGGCCGACTAGCGGGAGCCTACGAGCAGTACTTC. It encodes CAGRLAGAYEQYF.

V and J are TRBV20-1 and TRBJ2-1; D is ambiguous. Germline loops: CDR1 DFQATT, CDR2 SNEGSKA (reference sequence). The CDR3 has 11 residues. The germline V and J ends were trimmed by 5 bases and 8 bases, with 10 bases remaining between them. The CDR3 loop reads CSASDEYEQFF. The DNA of the CDR3 is TGCAGTGCTTCCGACGAGTATGAGCAGTTCTTC.

The genes are TRBV9 and TRBJ1-2; D is undetermined. V was clipped by 3 bases and J by 3 bases, with 6 bases between them. This CDR3 region has 12 residues. Looked up from germline, CDR1 is SGDLS and CDR2 is YYNGEE. CDR3 amino acids: CASSGWHYGYTF. Here the CDR3 DNA reads TGTGCCAGCAGCGGTTGGCACTATGGCTACACCTTC.

This clone was recorded a few times. The CDR3, as DNA: TGTGCCAGCAGCTTAGCCCAGCGGGAGTGGTGGGATACGCAGTATTTT. This gives the protein CASSLAQREWWDTQYF. The V gene is TRBV7-9, the J gene TRBJ2-3; 8 positions agree with TRBD2. The CDR3 consists of 16 residues. Germline trimming cut 0 bases from V and 6 bases from J; bases unmatched to any gene: 8. Germline CDR1 and CDR2: SEHNR and FQNEAQ (reference sequence).

The genes are TRBV7-2 and TRBJ2-3, with TRBD1 matching over 8 bases. Germline-derived CDR1 and CDR2 are SGHTA and FQGNSA. V lost 8 bases to trimming and J lost 1 base; unmatched junction nucleotides: 8. This CDR3 comprises 15 residues. The CDR3 loop reads CASRRQGSGTDTQYF. The CDR3 DNA is TGTGCCAGCCGCCGACAGGGGTCGGGCACAGATACGCAGTATTTT.

This clone came up a few times. CDR3 residues: CSAGTSGSVETQYF. The CDR3 coding sequence is TGCAGCGCCGGGACTAGCGGGAGCGTAGAGACCCAGTACTTC. This sequence joins TRBV29-1 and TRBJ2-5; 14 nucleotides agree with TRBD2. V dropped 7 bases and J dropped 4; count of bases not matched to a gene: 5. Germline CDR1 and CDR2: SQVTM and ANQGSEA. CDR3 size: 14 residues.

The rearrangement links TRBV2 to TRBJ2-7, with TRBD1 as a possible D gene (5 bases). The CDR3 sequence is 15 residues long. Trimming stripped 2 bases from V and 3 bases from J, with 14 bases between. Germline V lookup: CDR1 SNHLY, CDR2 FYNNEI. CDR3: CASSERKGVDYEQYF. DNA of the CDR3: TGTGCCAGCAGTGAAAGGAAAGGGGTGGACTACGAGCAGTACTTC.

This clone was detected a few times. This chain connects TRBV10-3 to TRBJ2-6, with a weak D call TRBD1 (6 bases). The CDR3 length is 17 residues. V was shortened by 0 bases and J by 0 bases, with 9 bases between the two germline ends. CDR1 is ENHRY, CDR2 SYGVKD, per germline. The CDR3 is CAISESLGASGANVLTF. The DNA for the CDR3 is TGTGCCATCAGTGAGTCGTTGGGGGCCTCTGGGGCCAACGTCCTGACTTTC.

This clone came up a few times. The chain links TRBV2 to TRBJ2-3; a weak D match, TRBD2 (5 bases). The CDR3 has 11 amino acids. V lost 4 bases to trimming and J lost 6 bases, with 5 bases between them. Germline CDR1 SNHLY, CDR2 FYNNEI. The CDR3 coding sequence is TGTGCCAGCAGTGGGGAGGATACGCAGTATTTT. Translation gives CASSGEDTQYF.

As to this clone: Mismatch with germline at one junction end may stem from a read error. The rearrangement links TRBV5-4 to TRBJ2-1, with 9 bases aligning to TRBD1. CDR1 is SGHNT, CDR2 YYREEE, per germline (reference sequence). The CDR3 runs to 15 residues. CDR3 sequence: CASTLGDREYNEQFF. Here the CDR3 DNA reads TGTGCCAGCACCTTGGGGGACAGGGAGTACAATGAGCAGTTCTTC. The whole variable domain, remainder taken from reference TRBV5-4 and TRBJ2-1, is ETGVTQSPTHLIKTRGQQVTLRCSSQSGHNTVSWYQQALGQGPQFIFQYYREEENGRGNFPPRFSGLQFPNYSSELNVNALELDDSALYLCASTLGDREYNEQFFGPGTRLTVL.

The V call is TRBV7-2, the J call TRBJ2-7; D remains ambiguous. Deletions cut 0 bases from V and 8 bases from J, with 20 bases between. This CDR3 has 16 residues. CDR1 SGHTA and CDR2 FQGNSA come from the germline V gene. The CDR3 sequence: CASSLAAQIDIRKQYF. The CDR3, as DNA: TGTGCCAGCAGCTTAGCGGCGCAGATAGATATACGAAAGCAGTACTTC. The whole variable domain, remainder taken from reference TRBV7-2 and TRBJ2-7, is GAGVSQSPSNKVTEKGKDVELRCDPISGHTALYWYRQSLGQGLEFLIYFQGNSAPDKSGLPSDRFSAERTGGSVSTLTIQRTQQEDSAVYLCASSLAAQIDIRKQYFGPGTRLTVT.

V gene TRBV7-2 combines with J gene TRBJ1-5; maybe TRBD1 (5 bases). Trimming cost V 5 bases and J 4 bases, with 9 bases left between them. CDR1 and CDR2 (germline): SGHTA, FQGNSA. The CDR3 totals 13 residues. CDR3 nucleotide sequence: TGTGCCAGCAGCCAGGGCTGGAATCAGCCCCAGCATTTT. Its translation: CASSQGWNQPQHF. The full variable domain, with the rest looked up from reference TRBV7-2 and TRBJ1-5, is GAGVSQSPSNKVTEKGKDVELRCDPISGHTALYWYRQSLGQGLEFLIYFQGNSAPDKSGLPSDRFSAERTGGSVSTLTIQRTQQEDSAVYLCASSQGWNQPQHFGDGTRLSIL.

V gene TRBV2 combines with J gene TRBJ2-3, with D hard to call. With 4 bases removed from V and 1 base from J, the gap between germline ends came to 6 bases. The CDR3 is 13 residues long. Germline lookup yields CDR1 SNHLY and CDR2 FYNNEI. As DNA, the CDR3 is TGTGCCAGCAGTGTGGTGCGCACAGATACGCAGTATTTT. It yields the protein CASSVVRTDTQYF.

There are a few counts of this clone. This sequence joins TRBV7-7 and TRBJ2-2; 7 bases align to TRBD2. CDR1 and CDR2 (germline): SSHAT, FNYEAQ (reference sequence). V gave up 0 bases and J gave up 0 bases; unmatched junction bases: 1. CDR3 size: 16 residues. The CDR3, as DNA: TGTGCCAGCAGCTTAGCGGGAGGGCCGAACACCGGGGAGCTGTTTTTT. It yields the protein CASSLAGGPNTGELFF.

The chain has TRBV6-6 and TRBJ2-7, with TRBD2 matching over 8 bases. The trim removed 2 bases at V and 3 bases at J, leaving 6 bases unmatched. The CDR3 sequence is 15 residues long. CDR1 and CDR2 from the germline V gene are MNHNY and SVGAGI (reference sequence). This chain's CDR3 is CASSYPGTRVYEQYF. DNA for the CDR3: TGTGCCAGCAGTTACCCCGGGACTAGGGTCTACGAGCAGTACTTC.

This clone has just a few counts. V and J are TRBV4-3 and TRBJ2-7; 7 bases are shared with TRBD1. V shed 0 bases and J 3 bases; nucleotides not matched to a gene: 5. The CDR3 is 15 residues long. Germline V lookup: CDR1 LGHNA, CDR2 YSLEER. In DNA, the CDR3 is TGCGCCAGCAGCCAAGAAGGGGACAGCTACTACGAGCAGTACTTC. Translating it yields CASSQEGDSYYEQYF.

The chain carries TRBV15 and TRBJ2-5, with a possible D match to TRBD2 (6 bases). Germline V gene sequence: CDR1 LNHNV, CDR2 YYDKDF (reference sequence). CDR3 length equals 13 residues. V was trimmed by 1 base and J by 4 bases, leaving 7 bases between them. CDR3 nucleotide sequence: TGTGCCACCAGCAGAGTGGGGGGAGAGACCCAGTACTTC. Translation: CATSRVGGETQYF.

This clone was picked up one time. V gene TRBV7-9 combines with J gene TRBJ1-4; TRBD1 matches 9 bases. CDR3 length: 14 amino acids. V trimming: 5 bases; J trimming: 5 bases; junction bases outside the gene matches: 3. Per the germline V gene, CDR1 is SEHNR and CDR2 is FQNEAQ (reference sequence). CDR3 nucleotide sequence: TGTGCCAGCAGCGTCGGGACAGGGAATGAAAAACTGTTTTTT. It is translated as CASSVGTGNEKLFF.

The chain employs TRBV30 and TRBJ1-2, with D maybe TRBD1 (5 bases). The V end was cut by 1 base, the J end by 4 bases, with 13 bases between. The CDR3 loop spans 14 amino acids. Germline V CDR1 and CDR2: GTSNPN, SVGIG (reference sequence). DNA of the CDR3: TGTGCCTGGAGTGCCCAAAGGGGCGGCTATGGCTACACCTTC. Amino acid sequence: CAWSAQRGGYGYTF. Drawing the rest from reference TRBV30 and TRBJ1-2, the complete variable domain is SQTIHQWPATLVQPVGSPLSLECTVEGTSNPNLYWYRQAAGRGLQLLFYSVGIGQISSEVPQNLSASRPQDRQFILSSKKLLLSDSGFYLCAWSAQRGGYGYTFGSGTRLTVV.

V and J are TRBV27 and TRBJ2-7; 7 bases align to TRBD1. In germline, CDR1 is MNHEY, CDR2 SMNVEV (reference sequence). The CDR3 has 13 residues. The junction had 4 bases not matched to a gene; V was cut back by 5 bases and J by 3 bases. CDR3 loop: CASSRTGVYEQYF. Here the CDR3 DNA reads TGTGCCAGCAGTCGAACAGGGGTCTACGAGCAGTACTTC.

This clone was counted a few times. The chain uses TRBV4-2 and TRBJ2-1; D ambiguous. V was cut by 0 bases and J by 2 bases, with 14 bases left in between. The CDR3 is 17 residues long. CDR1 and CDR2 from the germline V gene are LGHNA and YNFKEQ. The DNA of the CDR3 is TGTGCCAGCAGCCAAGATCCGGAACTCACTGCCTACAATGAGCAGTTCTTC. Residues: CASSQDPELTAYNEQFF.

A few counts support this clone. The V call is TRBV30, the J call TRBJ1-1; D ambiguous. Germline V CDR1 and CDR2: GTSNPN, SVGIG (reference sequence). The CDR3 sequence is 12 residues long. V gave up 0 bases and J gave up 1 base, with 3 bases separating them. DNA for the CDR3: TGTGCCTGGAGTGTATGGAACACTGAAGCTTTCTTT. Amino acid sequence: CAWSVWNTEAFF.